These T cell receptor beta chains were read from a single sample in a study of monozygotic twins with inflammatory bowel disease. One entry per CDR3 protein, without DNA, is what TCRdb gives after re-calling the 5' RACE reads. This table holds approximately 120,000 distinct CDR3 sequences. Sample: blood. Source of these receptors: a human donor with ulcerative colitis or Crohn's disease, or a healthy co-twin of an affected twin (not recorded which). Each CDR3 is given with its conserved first and last residue.

j_call: TRBJ1-1
v_call: TRBV5-1
cdr3_aa: CASSLTGGADEAFF

j_call: TRBJ2-7
v_call: TRBV20-1
cdr3_aa: CSARADSAEQYF

j_call: TRBJ2-1
v_call: TRBV4-1
cdr3_aa: CASSQWPGGNEQFF

j_call: TRBJ2-3
v_call: TRBV7-8
cdr3_aa: CASSRQGTSTDTQYF

j_call: TRBJ1-1
v_call: TRBV7-9
cdr3_aa: CASSLGFEEAFF

j_call: TRBJ2-2
v_call: TRBV12-3/TRBV12-4
cdr3_aa: CASSRTAPANTGELFF

j_call: TRBJ2-1
v_call: TRBV7-9
cdr3_aa: CASSWSRAGEQFF

j_call: TRBJ2-7
v_call: TRBV29-1
cdr3_aa: CSARGQDFYEQYF

j_call: TRBJ1-5
v_call: TRBV2
cdr3_aa: CASSEDRVGNQPQHF

j_call: TRBJ2-5
v_call: TRBV20-1
cdr3_aa: CSATLAGGYQETQYF

j_call: TRBJ1-1
v_call: TRBV4-2
cdr3_aa: CASSQAWTGRGTEAFF

j_call: TRBJ2-1
v_call: TRBV15
cdr3_aa: CATSSKGSYNEQFF

j_call: TRBJ2-2
v_call: TRBV5-6
cdr3_aa: CASSLTGRANTGELFF

j_call: TRBJ2-1
v_call: TRBV5-1
cdr3_aa: CASSPGTIAGEQFF

j_call: TRBJ1-6
v_call: TRBV15
cdr3_aa: CATSVNRAFNSPLHF

j_call: TRBJ2-7
v_call: TRBV5-1
cdr3_aa: CASSLGVQTYEQYF

j_call: TRBJ2-7
v_call: TRBV4-1
cdr3_aa: CASSFGTGHYEQYF

j_call: TRBJ2-1
v_call: TRBV20-1
cdr3_aa: CSAGPIWDGGWDEQFF

j_call: TRBJ2-7
v_call: TRBV20-1
cdr3_aa: CSARDPVRLASYEQYF

j_call: TRBJ2-5
v_call: TRBV5-1
cdr3_aa: CASSPSGGSQETQYF

j_call: TRBJ2-6
v_call: TRBV5-1
cdr3_aa: CASSNSGAGANVLTF

j_call: TRBJ2-3
v_call: TRBV5-1
cdr3_aa: CASMDLLDTQYF

j_call: TRBJ2-1
v_call: TRBV20-1
cdr3_aa: CSARSERGVNEQFF

j_call: TRBJ2-2
v_call: TRBV27
cdr3_aa: CASRGGKGANTGELFF

j_call: TRBJ1-1
v_call: TRBV3-1
cdr3_aa: CASSQPGQGEAFF

j_call: TRBJ2-7
v_call: TRBV28
cdr3_aa: CASSLLWTGLFYEQYF

j_call: TRBJ2-3
v_call: TRBV20-1
cdr3_aa: CSAQDRPSTDTQYF

j_call: TRBJ2-5
v_call: TRBV12-3/TRBV12-4
cdr3_aa: CASSFGLAGGGETQYF

j_call: TRBJ2-3
v_call: TRBV29-1
cdr3_aa: CSAGGGSSGRTDTQYF

j_call: TRBJ2-1
v_call: TRBV10-3
cdr3_aa: CAISEAGAYNEQFF

j_call: TRBJ2-1
v_call: TRBV12-3/TRBV12-4
cdr3_aa: CASSLNPLAGPSNEQFF

j_call: TRBJ2-3
v_call: TRBV6-5
cdr3_aa: CASSYPPGASGTDTQYF

j_call: TRBJ2-7
v_call: TRBV12-3/TRBV12-4
cdr3_aa: CASSLVPGVYEQYF

j_call: TRBJ1-1
v_call: TRBV12-3/TRBV12-4
cdr3_aa: CASRGTGGRTEAFF

j_call: TRBJ1-2
v_call: TRBV12-3/TRBV12-4
cdr3_aa: CASSLGAIYGYTF

j_call: TRBJ1-2
v_call: TRBV7-9
cdr3_aa: CASSLGTGSNYGYTF

j_call: TRBJ2-3
v_call: TRBV12-3/TRBV12-4
cdr3_aa: CASSRQGGTDTQYF

j_call: TRBJ1-2
v_call: TRBV5-1
cdr3_aa: CASYYRGRDYGYTF

j_call: TRBJ2-1
v_call: TRBV12-3/TRBV12-4
cdr3_aa: CASVVGNEQFF

j_call: TRBJ2-7
v_call: TRBV7-2
cdr3_aa: CASSWDSIYEQYF

j_call: TRBJ2-2
v_call: TRBV5-3
cdr3_aa: CARSLGPAGNTGELFF

j_call: TRBJ1-1
v_call: TRBV9
cdr3_aa: CASSIQAGLNTEAFF

j_call: TRBJ1-1
v_call: TRBV5-1
cdr3_aa: CASSLGPPMNTEAFF

j_call: TRBJ2-7
v_call: TRBV21-1
cdr3_aa: CASSKDPPDEQYF

j_call: TRBJ1-2
v_call: TRBV20-1
cdr3_aa: CSARGPLNYGYTF

j_call: TRBJ2-2
v_call: TRBV4-2
cdr3_aa: CASSQEGPGELFF

j_call: TRBJ2-1
v_call: TRBV25-1
cdr3_aa: CASSEVGIYNEQFF

j_call: TRBJ1-2
v_call: TRBV12-3/TRBV12-4
cdr3_aa: CASSLGRNYGYTF

j_call: TRBJ1-5
v_call: TRBV6-5
cdr3_aa: CASSYQPGIQPQHF

j_call: TRBJ2-7
v_call: TRBV5-6
cdr3_aa: CASSPTGFGFTPSYEQYF

j_call: TRBJ2-1
v_call: TRBV29-1
cdr3_aa: CSAGTSGHNEQFF

j_call: TRBJ2-2
v_call: TRBV6-5
cdr3_aa: CASSYSLGTGAAGELFF

j_call: TRBJ2-3
v_call: TRBV6-5
cdr3_aa: CASSYWQVNTDTQYF

j_call: TRBJ1-3
v_call: TRBV10-3
cdr3_aa: CAILQGVGNTIYF

j_call: TRBJ2-7
v_call: TRBV2
cdr3_aa: CASSEYGWREGRYEQYF

j_call: TRBJ2-7
v_call: TRBV20-1
cdr3_aa: CSAIRAYEQYF